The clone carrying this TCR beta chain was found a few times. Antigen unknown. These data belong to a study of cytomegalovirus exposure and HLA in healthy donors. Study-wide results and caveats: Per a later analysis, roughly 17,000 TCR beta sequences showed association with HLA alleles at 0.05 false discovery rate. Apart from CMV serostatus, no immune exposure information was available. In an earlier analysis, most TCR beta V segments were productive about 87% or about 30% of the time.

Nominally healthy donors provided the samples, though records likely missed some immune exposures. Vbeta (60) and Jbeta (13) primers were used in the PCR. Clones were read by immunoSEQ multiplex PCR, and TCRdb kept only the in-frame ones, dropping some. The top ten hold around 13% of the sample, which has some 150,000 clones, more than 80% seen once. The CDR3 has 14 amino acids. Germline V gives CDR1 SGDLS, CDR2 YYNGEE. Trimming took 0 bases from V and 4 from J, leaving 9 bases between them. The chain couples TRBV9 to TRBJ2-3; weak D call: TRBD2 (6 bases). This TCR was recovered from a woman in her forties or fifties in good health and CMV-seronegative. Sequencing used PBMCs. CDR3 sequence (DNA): TGTGCCAGCAGCGTAGATCCGGGAGCAGATACGCAGTATTTT. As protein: CASSVDPGADTQYF.